Listed below are T cell receptor beta chains from one sample, sequenced in a study of shared clonotypes between healthy human individuals. Libraries were prepared by immunoSEQ multiplex PCR; TCRdb keeps only in-frame clonotypes and omits some of them. This table has approximately 1,000,000 clones, about 80% appearing once. Sequencing was performed on memory CD4+ T cells from PBMCs. These receptors all come from a young man in good health. Some clones in this sample may be carry-over from other donors' samples. CDR3s include the opening cysteine and the closing phenylalanine or tryptophan. Each record gives: clone size, CDR3 length, V gene, D gene, J gene, CDR3 DNA, CDR3 protein. D genes are given only for firm matches. Some rows have no size entry. The others give once, few or many, or a class for an expanded clone.

size: .; length: 16; V: TRBV18; D: .; J: TRBJ2-3; DNA: TGTGCCAGCTCACCACCATATGGGGGTAGCACAGATACGCAGTATTTT; CDR3: CASSPPYGGSTDTQYF
size: .; length: 13; V: TRBV27; D: .; J: TRBJ1-5; DNA: TGTGCCGCACTGATGGGGATAGATCAGCCCCAGCATTTT; CDR3: CAALMGIDQPQHF
size: .; length: 14; V: TRBV6-6; D: .; J: TRBJ2-7; DNA: TGTGCCAGCAGCTCCCACGACAGCTCCTACGAGCAGTACTTC; CDR3: CASSSHDSSYEQYF
size: once; length: 14; V: TRBV28; D: TRBD1; J: TRBJ2-7; DNA: TGTGCCAGCAGTTTATTGGGACAGACCTACGAGCAGTACTTC; CDR3: CASSLLGQTYEQYF
size: .; length: 14; V: TRBV10-2; D: .; J: TRBJ1-3; DNA: TGCGCCAGCAGTGAGGGGGGCAGAGGAAACACCATATATTTT; CDR3: CASSEGGRGNTIYF
size: .; length: 14; V: TRBV2; D: .; J: TRBJ2-2; DNA: TGTGCCTCCCAGGCGAGCGCAAACACCGGGGAGCTGTTTTTT; CDR3: CASQASANTGELFF
size: .; length: 13; V: TRBV6-1; D: .; J: TRBJ1-1; DNA: TGTGCCAGCAGTGTTAGTGGGTACACTGAAGCTTTCTTT; CDR3: CASSVSGYTEAFF
size: .; length: 14; V: TRBV7-9; D: TRBD2; J: TRBJ2-7; DNA: TGTGCCAGCAGAAAAAGCGGGGGCTCCTACGAGCAGTACTTC; CDR3: CASRKSGGSYEQYF
size: .; length: 14; V: TRBV5-1; D: .; J: TRBJ1-4; DNA: TGCGCCAGCAAAAGGGGTACAACTAATGAAAAACTGTTTTTT; CDR3: CASKRGTTNEKLFF
size: .; length: 14; V: TRBV7-9; D: TRBD1; J: TRBJ1-1; DNA: TGTGCCAGCAGCGGACAGGGCTTTGGTTCTGAAGCTTTCTTT; CDR3: CASSGQGFGSEAFF
size: .; length: 15; V: TRBV5-1; D: TRBD1; J: TRBJ2-1; DNA: TGCGCCAGCGGAACGGGGACAGGGACAGGGAATGAGCAGTTCTTC; CDR3: CASGTGTGTGNEQFF
size: .; length: 18; V: TRBV11-2; D: TRBD2; J: TRBJ2-1; DNA: TGTGCCAGCAGCCCACTTAGACTAGCGGGGGGGGTCTACAATGAGCAGTTCTTC; CDR3: CASSPLRLAGGVYNEQFF
size: .; length: 13; V: TRBV28; D: .; J: TRBJ1-5; DNA: TGTGCCAGCAATCTTCTCCGGTATCAGCCCCAGCATTTT; CDR3: CASNLLRYQPQHF